Below are 26 T cell receptor beta chains sequenced from a single sample in a study of OX40 agonist ivuxolimab in advanced cancers. Profiled with immunoSEQ multiplex PCR; TCRdb holds only in-frame clones, not every one. The repertoire consists of about 50,000 clones, with approximately 80% occurring once and the leading ten covering 3.9%. The sequencing used CD4+ or CD8+ T cells sorted from blood, collected in a trial of the OX40 agonist ivuxolimab. These receptors were obtained from an adult with an advanced solid tumor such as melanoma, head and neck, liver or kidney cancer.

J is TRBJ2-3 and V is TRBV14, with 7 bases aligning to TRBD2. V trimming: 1 base; J trimming: 0 bases; junction bases outside the gene matches: 4. Germline V gene lookup returns CDR1 SGHDN and CDR2 FVKESK. The CDR3 length is 16 residues. The CDR3: CASSQGSSGSTDTQYF. As DNA, the CDR3 is TGTGCCAGCAGCCAAGGTAGTAGCGGGAGCACAGATACGCAGTATTTT.

This clone was recorded once. The chain joins TRBV29-1 to TRBJ1-1; weak D call: TRBD1 (5 bases). V was pared by 4 bases and J by 2 bases, with 20 bases between. Germline V gene lookup returns CDR1 SQVTM and CDR2 ANQGSEA. The CDR3 consists of 16 residues. The chain's CDR3 is CSVARDDLGLNTEAFF. For the CDR3, the DNA is TGCAGCGTTGCCAGGGACGACTTGGGCCTAAACACTGAAGCTTTCTTT.

The gene calls are TRBV5-1 and TRBJ2-1; 13 positions agree with TRBD2. Germline lookup yields CDR1 SGHRS and CDR2 YFSETQ. V gave up 0 bases and J gave up 7 bases; unmatched junction bases: 4. The CDR3 has 16 amino acids. CDR3 coding DNA: TGCGCCAGCAGCTTGGGACTAGCGGGGGGATCGAATGAGCAGTTCTTC. Translating gives CASSLGLAGGSNEQFF.

This clone was detected a few times. DNA for the CDR3: TGTGCCATCAGTGCGGTTAGCTCCTACAATGAGCAGTTCTTC. Translated, it gives CAISAVSSYNEQFF. The chain couples TRBV10-3 to TRBJ2-1; no reliable D call. This CDR3 region has 14 residues. V was trimmed by 4 bases and J by 0 bases, leaving 7 bases between them. Germline CDR1 and CDR2: ENHRY and SYGVKD.

This chain connects TRBV5-6 to TRBJ2-1; D might be TRBD2 (5 bases). Trimming took 0 bases from V and 1 from J, leaving 11 bases between them. Per germline, CDR1 SGHDT and CDR2 YYEEEE. The CDR3 has 16 residues. The DNA for the CDR3 is TGTGCCAGCAGCTTGGGGGGAGTCGGATCCTACAATGAGCAGTTCTTC. Its translation: CASSLGGVGSYNEQFF.

The chain employs TRBV5-6 and TRBJ2-7; D remains ambiguous. Germline CDR1 and CDR2: SGHDT and YYEEEE. Trimming left V 1 base short and J 5 bases short, with 7 bases between. The CDR3 is made up of 12 amino acids. The CDR3 loop reads CASSLIGNEQYF. The DNA for the CDR3 is TGTGCCAGCAGCTTGATTGGCAACGAGCAGTACTTC.

This rearrangement joins TRBV29-1 to TRBJ2-1; 8 bases map to TRBD2. The CDR3 contains 14 residues. CDR1 SQVTM and CDR2 ANQGSEA come from the germline V gene. The V gene end was trimmed by 7 bases and the J gene end by 7 bases; junction bases not matched to a gene: 12. CDR3 nucleotide sequence: TGCAGCGGTGGTAGCGGGAAAAGAATGAATGAGCAGTTCTTC. It translates to CSGGSGKRMNEQFF.

This sequence joins TRBV5-1 and TRBJ2-3, with D perhaps matching TRBD1 or TRBD2 (5 bases each). The CDR3 loop spans 16 amino acids. V lost 2 bases and J lost 1, with 14 bases in between. CDR1 and CDR2 from the germline V gene are SGHRS and YFSETQ. CDR3 protein: CASSLSGGYGTDTQYF. CDR3 in DNA: TGCGCCAGCAGCTTAAGTGGGGGTTACGGCACAGATACGCAGTATTTT. The variable domain in full, with the rest retrieved from reference TRBV5-1 and TRBJ2-3, is KAGVTQTPRYLIKTRGQQVTLSCSPISGHRSVSWYQQTPGQGLQFLFEYFSETQRNKGNFPGRFSGRQFSNSRSEMNVSTLELGDSALYLCASSLSGGYGTDTQYFGPGTRLTVL.

V is TRBV7-3 and J is TRBJ2-1, with D perhaps matching TRBD2 (6 bases). The CDR3 is 14 residues long. The germline gives CDR1 SGHTA, CDR2 FQGTGA. V shed 3 bases and J shed 5 bases, with 11 bases lying between them. CDR3 region: CASSFPGLNNEQFF. CDR3 DNA: TGTGCCAGCAGCTTCCCGGGACTCAACAATGAGCAGTTCTTC.

This clone is medium-sized (0.01 to 0.1%) by share. This sequence joins TRBV6-1 and TRBJ2-4, with 8 bases fitting TRBD2. This CDR3 region has 16 residues. The V gene's germline CDR1 is MNHNS and CDR2 SASEGT. J lost 1 base, V lost 4 bases, and 6 bases had no gene match. In DNA, the CDR3 is TGTGCCAGCAGTGGAGATAGCGGGACGGCCAAAAACATTCAGTACTTC. As protein: CASSGDSGTAKNIQYF.

This CDR3 reads CASRGSLTEAFF. The CDR3 DNA is TGTGCCAGCCGGGGGTCTCTCACTGAAGCTTTCTTT. The gene calls are TRBV6-5 and TRBJ1-1; TRBD1 might be the D (5 bases). The CDR3 is 12 residues long. From germline, CDR1 is MNHEY and CDR2 SVGAGI. Trimming removed 8 bases at V and 4 bases at J, with 11 bases between.

The rearrangement joins TRBV9 to TRBJ1-4; maybe TRBD1 (5 bases). This CDR3 is 14 amino acids long. Germline V CDR1 and CDR2: SGDLS, YYNGEE. V was clipped by 0 bases and J by 7 bases, with 10 bases between them. The CDR3 DNA reads TGTGCCAGCAGCGTAGGGCAAGGGACTGAAAAACTGTTTTTT. Its protein product is CASSVGQGTEKLFF.

The chain employs TRBV9 and TRBJ2-5, with 7 bases aligning to TRBD2. The CDR3 spans 16 residues. Germline V gene lookup returns CDR1 SGDLS and CDR2 YYNGEE. V lost 3 bases and J lost 5; bases outside the gene matches: 13. The CDR3 reads CASSAGTGSGVETQYF. Written as DNA, the CDR3 is TGTGCCAGCAGCGCCGGGACGGGAAGCGGGGTGGAGACCCAGTACTTC.

The count of this clone is one. The chain carries TRBV5-1 and TRBJ2-5; D is perhaps TRBD1 (6 bases). Germline V CDR1 and CDR2: SGHRS, YFSETQ. V was shortened by 6 bases and J by 5 bases, with 17 bases between the two germline ends. The CDR3 loop spans 14 amino acids. As DNA, the CDR3 is TGCGCCAGCACCCCACAGGGTCAAATGGAGACCCAGTACTTC. It translates to CASTPQGQMETQYF.

This clone was counted once. V and J are TRBV19 and TRBJ2-1, with 7 bases identical to TRBD1. The CDR3 spans 15 residues. Germline trimming cut 4 bases from V and 0 bases from J; bases unmatched to any gene: 3. Germline V gene lookup returns CDR1 LNHDA and CDR2 SQIVND (reference sequence). The CDR3 DNA follows: TGTGCCAGTAGTACGACAGGGAGCTCCTACAATGAGCAGTTCTTC. It is translated as CASSTTGSSYNEQFF. The full variable domain, rest sourced from reference TRBV19 and TRBJ2-1, is DGGITQSPKYLFRKEGQNVTLSCEQNLNHDAMYWYRQDPGQGLRLIYYSQIVNDFQKGDIAEGYSVSREKKESFPLTVTSAQKNPTAFYLCASSTTGSSYNEQFFGPGTRLTVL.

The rearrangement links TRBV7-9 to TRBJ1-2, with TRBD1 matching 7 bases. V dropped 3 bases and J dropped 2; count of bases not matched to a gene: 6. CDR1 and CDR2 from the germline V gene are SEHNR and FQNEAQ (reference sequence). The CDR3 sequence is 15 residues long. The CDR3 nucleotides are TGTGCCAGCAGCTTCGGAGACAGGGTGAACTATGGCTACACCTTC. Translated: CASSFGDRVNYGYTF. The full variable domain, in which reference TRBV7-9 and TRBJ1-2 provide the parts outside the CDR3, is DTGVSQNPRHKITKRGQNVTFRCDPISEHNRLYWYRQTLGQGPEFLTYFQNEAQLEKSRLLSDRFSAERPKGSFSTLEIQRTEQGDSAMYLCASSFGDRVNYGYTFGSGTRLTVV.

The J gene is TRBJ2-1, the V gene TRBV2; 8 positions agree with TRBD2. Germline CDR1 and CDR2: SNHLY and FYNNEI. The J segment lost 7 bases and the V segment lost 6 bases, leaving 29 bases of the junction unmatched. CDR3 length: 21 residues. CDR3: CASRGTPSGRLPLRGGNEQFF. CDR3 DNA sequence: TGTGCCAGCAGAGGAACCCCCAGCGGGAGACTCCCATTGCGTGGGGGAAATGAGCAGTTCTTC.

The gene calls are TRBV28 and TRBJ1-5; D unresolved. Germline assignment: CDR1 MDHEN and CDR2 SYDVKM. Deletions cut 3 bases from V and 6 bases from J, with 12 bases between. The CDR3 runs to 14 residues. CDR3 residues: CASSFFGSGQPQHF. The CDR3 DNA reads TGTGCCAGCAGTTTTTTCGGGAGTGGTCAGCCCCAGCATTTT.

The rearrangement joins TRBV7-2 to TRBJ2-4, with 9 bases aligning to TRBD1. The length of the CDR3 is 15 residues. Germline-derived CDR1 and CDR2 are SGHTA and FQGNSA. V lost 5 bases and J lost 6; bases outside the gene matches: 8. CDR3 sequence reads: CASSLTGGGGNIQYF. CDR3 nucleotides: TGTGCCAGCAGCCTTACAGGGGGCGGTGGAAACATTCAGTACTTC.

This clone was observed once. The rearrangement uses TRBV5-1 and TRBJ2-1, with 11 bases that match TRBD1. J gave up 6 bases and V 4 bases, and 6 bases lay outside the gene matches. CDR3 size: 15 residues. The V gene's germline CDR1 is SGHRS and CDR2 YFSETQ. CDR3 loop: CASSPGGTGGNEQFF. DNA of the CDR3: TGCGCCAGCAGCCCTGGAGGGACAGGGGGCAATGAGCAGTTCTTC.

The chain recombines TRBV5-1 with TRBJ2-1; 11 nucleotides align to TRBD2. The length of the CDR3 is 15 residues. Germline CDR1 and CDR2: SGHRS and YFSETQ. Losses at the gene ends were 0 bases for V and 10 bases for J; bases not matched to a gene: 6. In nucleotides, the CDR3 is TGCGCCAGCAGCTTGGTAGCGGGAGGGCCTGGCGAGCAGTTCTTC. Amino acids: CASSLVAGGPGEQFF.

The chain employs TRBV14 and TRBJ2-2; unclear D gene. The CDR3 covers 14 residues. V lost 3 bases to trimming and J lost 0 bases, with 5 bases between them. CDR1 is SGHDN, CDR2 FVKESK, per germline. The DNA of the CDR3 is TGTGCCAGCAGCCAGAGGACGAACACCGGGGAGCTGTTTTTT. This codes for CASSQRTNTGELFF.

J is TRBJ2-2 and V is TRBV11-2; D possibly matches TRBD1 or TRBD2 (6 bases each). Trimming removed 4 bases from V and 4 bases from J, with 16 bases in between. The CDR3 has 16 residues. CDR1 SGHAT and CDR2 FQNNGV come from the germline V gene. This CDR3 reads CASSSLSGAITGELFF. In DNA form, the CDR3 reads TGTGCCAGCAGCTCTCTCTCGGGGGCCATCACCGGGGAGCTGTTTTTT.

The chain uses TRBV6-1 and TRBJ1-1; D is unclear. The CDR3 has 13 residues. Trimming pared 5 bases from V and 4 bases from J, leaving 11 bases between. The germline gives CDR1 MNHNS, CDR2 SASEGT. CDR3 sequence: CASSIRQLTEAFF. DNA for the CDR3: TGTGCCAGCAGTATTCGGCAGCTCACTGAAGCTTTCTTT.

V is TRBV11-2 and J is TRBJ1-3; D unclear. Trimming removed 1 base at V and 0 bases at J, with 4 bases between. CDR3 size: 14 residues. CDR1 and CDR2 (germline): SGHAT, FQNNGV. CDR3 in DNA: TGTGCCAGCAGCTTAGTTCACTCTGGAAACACCATATATTTT. Encoded protein: CASSLVHSGNTIYF. The full variable domain, rest sourced from reference TRBV11-2 and TRBJ1-3, is EAGVAQSPRYKIIEKRQSVAFWCNPISGHATLYWYQQILGQGPKLLIQFQNNGVVDDSQLPKDRFSAERLKGVDSTLKIQPAKLEDSAVYLCASSLVHSGNTIYFGEGSWLTVV.

This chain links TRBV5-4 with TRBJ2-6; D not resolved. CDR3 length: 14 amino acids. V was trimmed by 5 bases and J by 3 bases, leaving 9 bases between them. In germline, CDR1 is SGHNT, CDR2 YYREEE (reference sequence). The CDR3 DNA is TGTGCCAGCAGGTCTACAAGTGGGGCCAACGTCCTGACTTTC. This sequence encodes CASRSTSGANVLTF.